A single sample is the source of the 14 T cell receptor beta chains below, sequenced in a study of tumor and adjacent non-tumor tissue in lung cancer. No cell sorting was done before RNA was extracted from the tissue. The library came from three nested PCR rounds adapted from ARM-PCR protocols. TCRdb reanalysed the multiplex PCR reads using MiXCR and keeps one entry per CDR3 protein. The data hold approximately 79,000 distinct CDR3 sequences, with 61% observed a single time. Specimen: lung tumor tissue. These receptors all stem from a man aged 70-80 years with non-small cell lung cancer.

A remark on this clonotype: A much larger clone differs from this one at a single base, so this may be a read error. The rearrangement joins TRBV20-1 to TRBJ2-7, with a weak D call TRBD1 (5 bases). Germline values: CDR1 DFQATT, CDR2 SNEGSKA (reference sequence). This CDR3 comprises 11 residues. The CDR3 region is CSASRGDERYF. CDR3 in DNA: TGCAGTGCTAGTAGGGGCGACGAGCGGTACTTC.

As regards this clonotype: One junction end disagrees with the germline gene, perhaps due to a read error. The chain has TRBV4-1 and TRBJ1-1; perhaps TRBD1 as D (5 bases). The germline V gene encodes CDR1 MGHRA and CDR2 YSYEKL. The CDR3 consists of 14 residues. CDR3 sequence (DNA): TGCCCCAGCAGCCAAGAACAGGTGAACACTGAAGCTTTCTTT. It is translated as CPSSQEQVNTEAFF.

The chain joins TRBV6-5 to TRBJ2-5, with TRBD2 matching 12 bases. This CDR3 spans 16 amino acids. Germline assignment: CDR1 MNHEY and CDR2 SVGAGI. The V segment lost 6 bases and the J segment 4 bases; nucleotides outside the gene matches: 9. The CDR3 coding sequence is TGTGCCAGCAGCCGGATCCTAGCGGGGGGGCGAGAGACCCAGTACTTC. Protein product: CASSRILAGGRETQYF.

Regarding this clonotype: A much larger clone lies one base from this, so it may be a read error. Given the absence of the conserved phenylalanine or tryptophan at the CDR3 end, a read error is likely. The chain combines TRBV29-1 with TRBJ1-4; no firm D call. Trimming stripped 6 bases from V and 6 bases from J, with 14 bases between. The CDR3 loop spans 13 amino acids. Germline CDR1 SQVTM, CDR2 ANQGSEA. The CDR3 here is CSVPGDADEKLFS. The CDR3, as DNA: TGCAGCGTCCCTGGGGATGCCGATGAAAAACTGTTTTCT.

With respect to this clonotype: A much larger clonotype is one base distant, so this may be a read error. This chain links TRBV20-1 with TRBJ1-6, with a possible D match to TRBD1 (5 bases). The CDR3 extends over 15 amino acids. V was pared by 1 base and J by 10 bases, with 17 bases between. The germline CDR1 and CDR2 sequences are DFQATT and SNEGSKA (reference sequence). In DNA form, the CDR3 reads TGCAGTGCTAGAGTGGGAGGGGTTAAAGGATCACCCCTCCACTTT. Its translation: CSARVGGVKGSPLHF.

This chain connects TRBV6-6 to TRBJ2-5; 7 bases fit TRBD2. J was trimmed by 6 bases and V by 5 bases; bases with no gene match: 9. The CDR3 spans 14 residues. CDR1 MNHNY and CDR2 SVGAGI come from the germline V gene (reference sequence). CDR3 loop: CASSVSGTIKTQYF. CDR3 DNA: TGTGCCAGCAGTGTATCCGGGACTATAAAGACCCAGTACTTC.

Comment on this clonotype: One end of the junction fails to match germline, which may point to a read error. The V gene is TRBV12-3 or TRBV12-4, the J gene TRBJ2-1; 11 nucleotides line up with TRBD2. This CDR3 contains 15 residues. Here the CDR3 reads CASSISGRGNNAQFF. The DNA of the CDR3 is TGTGCCAGCAGTATTAGCGGGAGGGGAAACAATGCGCAGTTCTTC.

A remark on this clonotype: A much larger clone differs by one base, so this may be a read error. The chain employs TRBV6-2 or TRBV6-3 and TRBJ2-2, with D perhaps matching TRBD1 (5 bases). The CDR3 consists of 15 residues. Germline V gene sequence: CDR1 MNHEY, CDR2 SVGEGT. Trimming left V 10 bases short and J 0 bases short, with 15 bases between. CDR3 region: CAISKSTANTGELFF. In DNA form, the CDR3 reads TGTGCCATCAGCAAATCGACAGCGAACACCGGGGAGCTGTTTTTT.

As concerns this clonotype: The DNA is left out, because the CDR3 cannot be placed on it with certainty; the CDR3 is given as TCRdb lists it. The rearrangement links TRBV29-1 to TRBJ2-1; TRBD1 is the table's D call, not checked against the DNA. Looked up from germline, CDR1 is SQVTM and CDR2 is ANQGSEA. Inclusive of both ends, the CDR3 amounts to 11 amino acids. The CDR3: CNVGQGNEQLF.

Comments on this clonotype: A read error may explain this, as a much larger clone is one base away. This CDR3 fails to terminate in the conserved phenylalanine or tryptophan, so it likely reflects a read error. V gene TRBV20-1 combines with J gene TRBJ1-1; D is perhaps TRBD1 (6 bases). V was cut by 5 bases and J by 6 bases, with 19 bases left in between. Per germline, CDR1 DFQATT and CDR2 SNEGSKA (reference sequence). The CDR3 is 14 residues long. The CDR3 coding sequence is TGCAGTGCTGGCCATGGTAGGGGGTTCGCTGAAGCTTTCTTA. Its protein is CSAGHGRGFAEAFL.

This clonotype was counted at least ten times. The chain couples TRBV5-5 to TRBJ2-1; TRBD2 aligns across 7 bases. V dropped 4 bases and J dropped 8; count of bases not matched to a gene: 0. Germline CDR1 SGHKS, CDR2 YYEKEE (reference sequence). The CDR3 has 11 amino acids. The CDR3 spells CASSRGDEQFF. The DNA for the CDR3 is TGTGCCAGCAGCCGGGGGGATGAGCAGTTCTTC. The full variable domain, completed using reference TRBV5-5 and TRBJ2-1, is DAGVTQSPTHLIKTRGQQVTLRCSPISGHKSVSWYQQVLGQGPQFIFQYYEKEERGRGNFPDRFSARQFPNYSSELNVNALLLGDSALYLCASSRGDEQFFGPGTRLTVL.

About this clonotype: Compared with germline, one end of the junction differs, possibly owing to a read error. The chain recombines TRBV11-2 with TRBJ2-3; D not resolved. The CDR3 sequence is 12 residues long. CDR1 is SGHAT and CDR2 is FQNNGV in the germline V gene. CDR3 loop: CACSLSADTQYF. CDR3 nucleotides: TGCGCCTGCAGCTTATCCGCAGATACGCAGTATTTT. Supplemented by reference TRBV11-2 and TRBJ2-3, the full variable domain reads EAGVAQSPRYKIIEKRQSVAFWCNPISGHATLYWYQQILGQGPKLLIQFQNNGVVDDSQLPKDRFSAERLKGVDSTLKIQPAKLEDSAVYLCACSLSADTQYFGPGTRLTVL.

This sequence joins TRBV6-6 and TRBJ1-4; TRBD1 is a possible D gene (5 bases). V lost 10 bases and J lost 0, with 9 bases in between. From germline, CDR1 is MNHNY and CDR2 SVGAGI (reference sequence). The CDR3 loop spans 13 amino acids. The chain's CDR3 is CANRHSTNEKLFF. CDR3 sequence (DNA): TGTGCCAACAGGCACTCAACTAATGAAAAACTGTTTTTT.

Many counts were recorded for this clonotype. The chain employs TRBV29-1 and TRBJ2-5, with 10 bases matching TRBD2. Germline trimming cut 2 bases from V and 5 bases from J; bases unmatched to any gene: 8. Germline V gene lookup returns CDR1 SQVTM and CDR2 ANQGSEA. The CDR3 spans 15 residues. The CDR3: CSVETIAGGRETQYF. CDR3 sequence (DNA): TGCAGCGTTGAAACCATAGCGGGGGGCCGGGAGACCCAGTACTTC.